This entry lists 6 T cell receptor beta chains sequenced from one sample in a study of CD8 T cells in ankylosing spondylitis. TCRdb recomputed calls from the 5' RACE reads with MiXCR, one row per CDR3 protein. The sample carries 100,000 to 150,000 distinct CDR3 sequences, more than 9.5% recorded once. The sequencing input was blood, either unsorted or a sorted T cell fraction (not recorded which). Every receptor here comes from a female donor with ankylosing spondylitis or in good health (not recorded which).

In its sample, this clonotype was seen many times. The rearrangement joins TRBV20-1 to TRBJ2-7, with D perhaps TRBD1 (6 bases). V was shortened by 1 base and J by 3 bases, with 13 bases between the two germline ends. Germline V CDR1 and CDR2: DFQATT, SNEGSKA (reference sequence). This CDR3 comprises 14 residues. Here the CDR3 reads CSARVSRTDYEQYF. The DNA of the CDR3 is TGCAGTGCTAGAGTGTCGCGGACAGACTACGAGCAGTACTTC.

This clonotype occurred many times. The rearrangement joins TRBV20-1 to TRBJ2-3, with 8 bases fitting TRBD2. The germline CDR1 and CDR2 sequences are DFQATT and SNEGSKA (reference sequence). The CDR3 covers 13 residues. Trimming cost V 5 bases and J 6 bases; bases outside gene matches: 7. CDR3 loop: CSASAGAGDTQYF. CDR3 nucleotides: TGCAGTGCTTCAGCGGGGGCTGGGGATACGCAGTATTTT.

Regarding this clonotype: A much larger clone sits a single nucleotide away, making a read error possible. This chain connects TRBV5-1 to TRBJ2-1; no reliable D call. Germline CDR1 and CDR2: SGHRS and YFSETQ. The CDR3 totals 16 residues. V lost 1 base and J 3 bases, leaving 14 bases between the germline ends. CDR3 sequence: CASSLYGLGVYNEQFF. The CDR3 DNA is TGCGCCAGCAGCTTGTACGGCCTAGGCGTCTACAATGAGCAGTTCTTC.

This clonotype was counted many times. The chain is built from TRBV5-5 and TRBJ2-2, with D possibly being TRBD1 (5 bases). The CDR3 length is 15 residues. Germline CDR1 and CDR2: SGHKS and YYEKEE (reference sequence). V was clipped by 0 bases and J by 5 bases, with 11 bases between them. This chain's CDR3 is CASSLVQGRTGELFF. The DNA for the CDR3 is TGTGCCAGCAGCTTGGTGCAGGGTAGGACCGGGGAGCTGTTTTTT.

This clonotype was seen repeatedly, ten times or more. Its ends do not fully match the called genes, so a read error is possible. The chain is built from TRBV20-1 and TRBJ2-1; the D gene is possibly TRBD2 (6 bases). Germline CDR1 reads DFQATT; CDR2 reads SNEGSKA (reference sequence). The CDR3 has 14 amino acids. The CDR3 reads CSASGSSSYNEHFF. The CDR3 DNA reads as TGCAGTGCTAGCGGGAGCAGCTCCTACAATGAGCATTTCTTC.

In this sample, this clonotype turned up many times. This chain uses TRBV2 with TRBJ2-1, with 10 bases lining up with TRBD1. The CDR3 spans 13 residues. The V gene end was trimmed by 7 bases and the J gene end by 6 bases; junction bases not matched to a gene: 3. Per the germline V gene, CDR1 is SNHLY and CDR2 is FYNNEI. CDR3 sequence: CASTWTGGNEQFF. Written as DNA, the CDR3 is TGTGCCAGCACCTGGACAGGGGGCAATGAGCAGTTCTTC.